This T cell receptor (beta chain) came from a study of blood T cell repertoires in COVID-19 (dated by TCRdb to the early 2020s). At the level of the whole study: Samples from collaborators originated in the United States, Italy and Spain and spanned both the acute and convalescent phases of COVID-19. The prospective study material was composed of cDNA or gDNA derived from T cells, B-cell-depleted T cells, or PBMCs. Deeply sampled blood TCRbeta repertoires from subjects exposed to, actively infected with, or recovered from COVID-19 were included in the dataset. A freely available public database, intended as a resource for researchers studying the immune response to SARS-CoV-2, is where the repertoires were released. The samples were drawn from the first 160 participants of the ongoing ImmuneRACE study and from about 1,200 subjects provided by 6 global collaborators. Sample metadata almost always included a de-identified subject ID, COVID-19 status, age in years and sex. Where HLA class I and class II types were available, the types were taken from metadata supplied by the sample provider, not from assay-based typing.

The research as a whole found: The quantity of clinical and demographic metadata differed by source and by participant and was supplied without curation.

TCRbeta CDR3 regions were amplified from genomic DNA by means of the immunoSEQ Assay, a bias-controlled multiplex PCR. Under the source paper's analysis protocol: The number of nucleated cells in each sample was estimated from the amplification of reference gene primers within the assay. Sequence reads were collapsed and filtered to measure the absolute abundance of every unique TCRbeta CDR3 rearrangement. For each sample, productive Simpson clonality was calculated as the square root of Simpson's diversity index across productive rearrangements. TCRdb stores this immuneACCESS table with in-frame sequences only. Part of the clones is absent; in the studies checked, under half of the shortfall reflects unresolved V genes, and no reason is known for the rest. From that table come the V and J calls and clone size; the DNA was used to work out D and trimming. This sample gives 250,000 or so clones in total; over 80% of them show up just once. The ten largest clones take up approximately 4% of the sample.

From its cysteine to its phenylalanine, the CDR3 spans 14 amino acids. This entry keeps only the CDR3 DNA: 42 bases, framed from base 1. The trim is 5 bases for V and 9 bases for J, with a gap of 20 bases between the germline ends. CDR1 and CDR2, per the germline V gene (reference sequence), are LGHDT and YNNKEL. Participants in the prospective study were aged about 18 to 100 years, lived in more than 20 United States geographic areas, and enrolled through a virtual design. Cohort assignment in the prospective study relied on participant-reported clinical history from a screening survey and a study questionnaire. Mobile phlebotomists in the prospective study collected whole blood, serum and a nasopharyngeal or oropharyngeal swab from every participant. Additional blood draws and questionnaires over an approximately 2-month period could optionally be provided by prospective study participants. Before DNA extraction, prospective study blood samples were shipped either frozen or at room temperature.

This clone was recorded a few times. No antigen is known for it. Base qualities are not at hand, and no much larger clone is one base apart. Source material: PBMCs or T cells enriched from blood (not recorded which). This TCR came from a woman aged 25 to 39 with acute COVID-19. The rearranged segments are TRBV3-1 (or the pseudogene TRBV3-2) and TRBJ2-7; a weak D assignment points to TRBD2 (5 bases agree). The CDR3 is CASSAQLGLIRQYF. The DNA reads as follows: TGTGCCAGCAGCGCGCAACTAGGGCTAATACGGCAGTACTTC.